The rows below give T cell receptor beta chains drawn from one sample of a study of beta chain features in type 1 diabetes. Data came from immunoSEQ multiplex PCR; TCRdb stores just in-frame clones and leaves some out. The repertoire consists of 160,000 or so clones, with over 8.5% occurring once and the leading ten covering approximately 2%. The sample comprised central memory CD4+ T cells from blood. These receptors were obtained from a man aged 18 to 30 in good health. The conserved cysteine and the conserved F or W are not part of the CDR3 here. For some rows the clone size is stated as once, few or many, or as a class when expanded; others skip it.

cdr3_aa | v_call | clone_size
ASSVGHPTGYNEQF | TRBV9 | NA
ASREGKRQY | TRBV2 | many
ASSRFTSGSYNEQF | TRBV28 | few
ASSQAGAGANVLT | TRBV7-9 | few
ASSLEDRGSRVNTEAF | TRBV11-2 | few
ASSPPPGQGYGYT | TRBV28 | NA
ASQQGQGGYNEQF | TRBV7-2 | NA
ASSPGVPGNTIY | TRBV18 | NA
ATLAGQGNTEAF | TRBV19 | NA
ASSFLAGVSYEQY | TRBV7-2 | NA
ASGALTYNEQF | TRBV6-6 | few
ASSLYGDTQY | TRBV5-1 | NA
ASSLGPIASYNEQF | TRBV5-1 | few
ASSLEYGNEQF | TRBV11-2 | NA